A selection of T cell receptor beta chains follows, all from one sample in a study of human T cells and chemical hapten exposure. MiXCR, applied by TCRdb to the RACE reads, yields one record per CDR3 protein. The sample includes about 100,000 distinct CDR3 sequences, about an eighth seen only once; the top ten take 2.5% to 4%. The input for sequencing was whole blood, taken in connection with sensitization to the hapten diphenylcyclopropenone (DPC). The receptors were sampled from a woman in her thirties or forties with alopecia areata. Some clones in this sample may be carry-over from other donors' samples. Each CDR3 is given with its conserved first and last residue. A D gene is named only where the DNA matches it firmly. Clone size is shown for a subset of rows, as once, few, many or a class of expanded clone.

v_gene: TRBV4-2
d_gene: NA
j_gene: TRBJ1-3
abundance: many
CDR3aa: CASSPSRSLSTIYF
CDR3nt: TGTGCCAGCAGCCCCTCAAGGAGTCTGAGCACCATATATTTT

v_gene: TRBV4-3
d_gene: TRBD1
j_gene: TRBJ2-4
abundance: NA
CDR3aa: CASSQDRGAKNIQYF
CDR3nt: TGCGCCAGCAGCCAAGACAGGGGGGCCAAAAACATTCAGTACTTC

v_gene: TRBV7-2
d_gene: TRBD1
j_gene: TRBJ2-3
abundance: many
CDR3aa: CASSMDRIGTDTQYF
CDR3nt: TGTGCCAGCAGCATGGACAGGATAGGCACAGATACGCAGTATTTT

v_gene: TRBV20-1
d_gene: TRBD1
j_gene: TRBJ1-1
abundance: NA
CDR3aa: CSATGQGKSVGTEAFF
CDR3nt: TGCAGTGCTACGGGACAGGGAAAGTCGGTGGGTACTGAAGCTTTCTTT

v_gene: TRBV6-1
d_gene: NA
j_gene: TRBJ2-1
abundance: few
CDR3aa: CASRPGVSYNEQFF
CDR3nt: TGTGCCAGCCGCCCGGGGGTGTCCTACAATGAGCAGTTCTTC

v_gene: TRBV30
d_gene: NA
j_gene: TRBJ2-1
abundance: NA
CDR3aa: CAWSAKLRGPLYNEQFF
CDR3nt: TGTGCCTGGAGTGCCAAATTACGGGGACCCCTCTACAATGAGCAGTTCTTC

v_gene: TRBV7-6
d_gene: TRBD1
j_gene: TRBJ2-1
abundance: few
CDR3aa: CASSPRTGGNEQFF
CDR3nt: TGTGCCAGCAGCCCCAGGACAGGGGGCAATGAGCAGTTCTTC

v_gene: TRBV18
d_gene: NA
j_gene: TRBJ2-7
abundance: few
CDR3aa: CASSPTGLLEQYF
CDR3nt: TGTGCCAGCTCACCAACAGGCCTACTCGAGCAGTACTTC

v_gene: TRBV29-1
d_gene: NA
j_gene: TRBJ2-7
abundance: few
CDR3aa: CSAHRTAYEQYF
CDR3nt: TGCAGCGCCCATCGGACAGCCTACGAGCAGTACTTC

v_gene: TRBV28
d_gene: NA
j_gene: TRBJ2-7
abundance: few
CDR3aa: CASSSWGEQYF
CDR3nt: TGTGCCAGCAGTTCTTGGGGCGAGCAGTACTTC

v_gene: TRBV29-1
d_gene: NA
j_gene: TRBJ2-5
abundance: few
CDR3aa: CSVAQSYQETQYF
CDR3nt: TGCAGCGTTGCACAGTCGTACCAAGAGACCCAGTACTTC

v_gene: TRBV7-9
d_gene: TRBD1
j_gene: TRBJ1-4
abundance: many
CDR3aa: CASSPLPGQILEKLFF
CDR3nt: TGTGCCAGCAGCCCACTACCGGGACAGATCCTCGAAAAACTGTTTTTT

v_gene: TRBV3-1
d_gene: NA
j_gene: TRBJ1-6
abundance: many
CDR3aa: CASSQAGTENSPLHF
CDR3nt: TGTGCCAGCAGCCAAGCGGGGACTGAAAATTCACCCCTCCACTTT

v_gene: TRBV10-3
d_gene: NA
j_gene: TRBJ1-2
abundance: once
CDR3aa: CAISEKYHYGYTF
CDR3nt: TGTGCCATCAGTGAGAAGTACCACTATGGCTACACCTTC

v_gene: TRBV29-1
d_gene: NA
j_gene: TRBJ2-1
abundance: few
CDR3aa: CSYRSTGREQFF
CDR3nt: TGCAGCTACCGATCGACGGGCCGCGAGCAGTTCTTC

v_gene: TRBV14
d_gene: TRBD2
j_gene: TRBJ2-3
abundance: few
CDR3aa: CASSQDAGGLTDTQYF
CDR3nt: TGTGCCAGCAGCCAAGATGCGGGGGGGCTGACAGATACGCAGTATTTT

v_gene: TRBV5-4
d_gene: TRBD1
j_gene: TRBJ2-4
abundance: many
CDR3aa: CASSLYRGEIKNIQYF
CDR3nt: TGTGCCAGCAGCTTATACAGGGGGGAGATCAAAAACATTCAGTACTTC

v_gene: TRBV5-6
d_gene: NA
j_gene: TRBJ2-3
abundance: many
CDR3aa: CASSMVDRVVGTDTQYF
CDR3nt: TGTGCCAGCAGCATGGTTGATCGCGTAGTGGGCACAGATACGCAGTATTTT

v_gene: TRBV29-1
d_gene: TRBD1
j_gene: TRBJ2-7
abundance: NA
CDR3aa: CSAHEPGTGGYEQYF
CDR3nt: TGCAGCGCCCACGAGCCGGGGACAGGGGGATACGAGCAGTACTTC

v_gene: TRBV10-3
d_gene: NA
j_gene: TRBJ2-5
abundance: many
CDR3aa: CAISESGPSPQETQYF
CDR3nt: TGTGCCATCAGTGAGTCGGGACCCTCTCCACAAGAGACCCAGTACTTC

v_gene: TRBV6-2/TRBV6-3
d_gene: TRBD2
j_gene: TRBJ2-1
abundance: NA
CDR3aa: CASTSELAGAINEQFF
CDR3nt: TGTGCCAGCACCTCTGAACTAGCGGGAGCTATCAATGAGCAGTTCTTC

v_gene: TRBV12-3/TRBV12-4
d_gene: NA
j_gene: TRBJ2-1
abundance: many
CDR3aa: CASSPSRDLGQFF
CDR3nt: TGTGCCAGCAGTCCAAGCCGGGACTTAGGGCAGTTCTTC

v_gene: TRBV7-7
d_gene: TRBD2
j_gene: TRBJ2-1
abundance: many
CDR3aa: CASSPSGRAYNEQFF
CDR3nt: TGTGCCAGCAGCCCTAGCGGGAGGGCCTACAATGAGCAGTTCTTC

v_gene: TRBV11-2
d_gene: NA
j_gene: TRBJ2-7
abundance: many
CDR3aa: CASRNSYEQYF
CDR3nt: TGTGCCAGCAGAAATTCTTACGAGCAGTACTTC

v_gene: TRBV6-5
d_gene: TRBD1
j_gene: TRBJ1-1
abundance: few
CDR3aa: CASSRQGVADTEAFF
CDR3nt: TGTGCCAGCAGTCGACAGGGAGTTGCGGACACTGAAGCTTTCTTT

v_gene: TRBV12-3/TRBV12-4
d_gene: TRBD1
j_gene: TRBJ1-5
abundance: NA
CDR3aa: CASSLLGGQGSNQPQHF
CDR3nt: TGTGCCAGCAGCCTCCTGGGGGGACAGGGGAGCAATCAGCCCCAGCATTTT

v_gene: TRBV10-2
d_gene: TRBD1
j_gene: TRBJ1-1
abundance: NA
CDR3aa: CASISGQIGDTEAFF
CDR3nt: TGCGCCAGCATTTCGGGACAGATTGGTGACACTGAAGCTTTCTTT

v_gene: TRBV6-2/TRBV6-3
d_gene: NA
j_gene: TRBJ2-2
abundance: few
CDR3aa: CASSPGTLNTGELFF
CDR3nt: TGTGCCAGCAGCCCCGGGACTTTGAACACCGGGGAGCTGTTTTTT

v_gene: TRBV27
d_gene: TRBD2
j_gene: TRBJ2-7
abundance: many
CDR3aa: CASSLRRELDEQYF
CDR3nt: TGTGCCAGCAGTTTAAGGCGGGAGCTGGACGAGCAGTACTTC

v_gene: TRBV20-1
d_gene: TRBD1
j_gene: TRBJ1-5
abundance: few
CDR3aa: CSARARGHGNQPQHF
CDR3nt: TGCAGTGCTAGAGCCAGGGGGCATGGCAATCAGCCCCAGCATTTT

v_gene: TRBV11-2
d_gene: NA
j_gene: TRBJ2-1
abundance: many
CDR3aa: CASLAGLASNEQFF
CDR3nt: TGTGCCAGTTTGGCGGGTCTAGCATCAAATGAGCAGTTCTTC

v_gene: TRBV5-6
d_gene: NA
j_gene: TRBJ2-3
abundance: NA
CDR3aa: CASSALRAGTQCF
CDR3nt: TGTGCCAGCAGCGCCTTAAGAGCTGGTACGCAGTGTTTT

v_gene: TRBV29-1
d_gene: NA
j_gene: TRBJ1-2
abundance: few
CDR3aa: CSVEVSGSYCYTF
CDR3nt: TGCAGCGTTGAGGTATCGGGTTCCTATTGCTACACCTTC

v_gene: TRBV6-5
d_gene: TRBD1
j_gene: TRBJ2-6
abundance: NA
CDR3aa: CASSYRDRGSGANVLTF
CDR3nt: TGTGCCAGCAGTTACAGGGACAGGGGCTCTGGGGCCAACGTCCTGACTTTC

v_gene: TRBV12-3/TRBV12-4
d_gene: NA
j_gene: TRBJ1-1
abundance: NA
CDR3aa: CASSFGQGHTEAFF
CDR3nt: TGTGCCAGCAGTTTCGGGCAGGGCCACACTGAAGCTTTCTTT

v_gene: TRBV12-3/TRBV12-4
d_gene: TRBD2
j_gene: TRBJ2-6
abundance: NA
CDR3aa: CASNPTSGRASGANVLTF
CDR3nt: TGTGCCAGCAACCCTACTAGCGGGAGGGCCTCTGGGGCCAACGTCCTGACTTTC

v_gene: TRBV9
d_gene: NA
j_gene: TRBJ1-2
abundance: NA
CDR3aa: CASSAGQFGYTF
CDR3nt: TGTGCCAGCAGCGCCGGACAGTTCGGCTACACCTTC

v_gene: TRBV7-9
d_gene: NA
j_gene: TRBJ1-5
abundance: many
CDR3aa: CASSLGGSNSNQPQHF
CDR3nt: TGTGCCAGCAGCTTAGGGGGCTCGAATAGCAATCAGCCCCAGCATTTT

v_gene: TRBV11-2
d_gene: NA
j_gene: TRBJ2-6
abundance: NA
CDR3aa: CASNRDIQPSANVLTF
CDR3nt: TGTGCCAGCAATCGGGACATTCAACCTTCGGCCAACGTCCTGACTTTC

v_gene: TRBV11-1
d_gene: NA
j_gene: TRBJ1-2
abundance: many
CDR3aa: CASSQSGGNYGYTF
CDR3nt: TGTGCCAGCAGTCAGAGCGGCGGCAACTATGGCTACACCTTC

v_gene: TRBV10-3
d_gene: TRBD1
j_gene: TRBJ1-4
abundance: many
CDR3aa: CATRGPNEKLFF
CDR3nt: TGTGCCACCAGGGGGCCTAATGAAAAACTGTTTTTT